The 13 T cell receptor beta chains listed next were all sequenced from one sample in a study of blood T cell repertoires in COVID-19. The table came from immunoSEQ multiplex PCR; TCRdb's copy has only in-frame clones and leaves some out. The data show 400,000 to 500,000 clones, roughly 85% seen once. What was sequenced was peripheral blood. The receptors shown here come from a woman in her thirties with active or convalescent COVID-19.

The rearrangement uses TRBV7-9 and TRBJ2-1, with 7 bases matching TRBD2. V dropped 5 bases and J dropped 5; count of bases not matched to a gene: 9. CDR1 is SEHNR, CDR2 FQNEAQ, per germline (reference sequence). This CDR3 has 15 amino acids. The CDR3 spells CASSPRTSPHNEQFF. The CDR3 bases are TGTGCCAGCAGCCCCCGGACTAGTCCACACAATGAGCAGTTCTTC.

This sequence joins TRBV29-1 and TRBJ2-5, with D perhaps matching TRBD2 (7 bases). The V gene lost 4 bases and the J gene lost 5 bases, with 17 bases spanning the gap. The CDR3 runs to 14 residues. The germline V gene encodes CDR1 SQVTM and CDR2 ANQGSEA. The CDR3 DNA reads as TGCAGCGTTGTCCCCGGGGGGCCGGAGGAGACCCAGTACTTC. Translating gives CSVVPGGPEETQYF.

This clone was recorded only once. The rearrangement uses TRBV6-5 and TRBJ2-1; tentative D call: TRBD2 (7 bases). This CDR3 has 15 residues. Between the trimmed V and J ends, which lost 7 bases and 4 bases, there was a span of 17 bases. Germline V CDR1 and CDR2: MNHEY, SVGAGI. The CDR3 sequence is CASIGVGGLYNEQFF. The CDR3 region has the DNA TGTGCCAGCATTGGGGTGGGGGGGCTTTACAATGAGCAGTTCTTC.

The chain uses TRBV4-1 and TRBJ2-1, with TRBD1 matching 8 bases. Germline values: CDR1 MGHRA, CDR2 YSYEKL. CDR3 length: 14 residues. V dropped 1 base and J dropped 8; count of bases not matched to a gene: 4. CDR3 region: CASSQADRGYEQFF. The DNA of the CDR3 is TGCGCCAGCAGCCAAGCCGACAGGGGCTATGAGCAGTTCTTC.

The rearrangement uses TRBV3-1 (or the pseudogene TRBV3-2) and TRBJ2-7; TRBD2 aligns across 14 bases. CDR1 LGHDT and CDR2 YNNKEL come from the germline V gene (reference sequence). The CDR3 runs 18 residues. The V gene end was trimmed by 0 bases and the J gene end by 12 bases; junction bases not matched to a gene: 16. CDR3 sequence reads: CASSQDSRTTSGRALRYF. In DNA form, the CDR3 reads TGTGCCAGCAGCCAAGATTCCCGAACGACTAGCGGGAGGGCCCTTAGGTACTTC.

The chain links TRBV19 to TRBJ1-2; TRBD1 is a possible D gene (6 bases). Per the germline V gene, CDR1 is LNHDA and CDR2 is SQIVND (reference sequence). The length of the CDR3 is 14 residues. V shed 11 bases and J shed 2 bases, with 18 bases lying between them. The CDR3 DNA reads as TGTGCCGTCACTGAGGGGGGGCTCAACTATGGCTACACCTTC. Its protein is CAVTEGGLNYGYTF.

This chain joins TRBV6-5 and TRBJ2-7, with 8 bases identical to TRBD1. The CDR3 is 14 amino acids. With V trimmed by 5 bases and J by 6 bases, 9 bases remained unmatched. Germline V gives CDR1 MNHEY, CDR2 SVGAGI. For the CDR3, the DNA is TGTGCCAGCAGTCTAAGGACAGGGATGGCCGAGCAGTACTTC. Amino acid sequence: CASSLRTGMAEQYF.

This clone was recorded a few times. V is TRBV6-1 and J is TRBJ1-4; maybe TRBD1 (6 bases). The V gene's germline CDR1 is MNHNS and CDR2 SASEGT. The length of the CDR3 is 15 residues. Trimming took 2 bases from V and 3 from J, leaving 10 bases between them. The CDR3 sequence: CASSETPGANEKLFF. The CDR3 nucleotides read TGTGCCAGCAGTGAAACCCCAGGGGCTAATGAAAAACTGTTTTTT.

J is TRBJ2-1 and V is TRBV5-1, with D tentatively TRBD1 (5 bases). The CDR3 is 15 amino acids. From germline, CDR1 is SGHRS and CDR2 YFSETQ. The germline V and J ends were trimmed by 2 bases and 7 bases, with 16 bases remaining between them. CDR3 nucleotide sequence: TGCGCCAGCAGCTTTAACTGGGGCAGACAGAATGAGCAGTTCTTC. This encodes CASSFNWGRQNEQFF.

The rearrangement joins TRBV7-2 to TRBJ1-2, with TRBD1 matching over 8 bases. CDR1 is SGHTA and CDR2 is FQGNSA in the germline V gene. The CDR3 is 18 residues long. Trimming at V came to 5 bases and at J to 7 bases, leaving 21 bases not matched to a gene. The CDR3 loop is CASSTWVSSTGDGVGYTF. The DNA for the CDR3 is TGTGCCAGCAGCACTTGGGTTTCATCGACAGGGGACGGAGTTGGCTACACCTTC.

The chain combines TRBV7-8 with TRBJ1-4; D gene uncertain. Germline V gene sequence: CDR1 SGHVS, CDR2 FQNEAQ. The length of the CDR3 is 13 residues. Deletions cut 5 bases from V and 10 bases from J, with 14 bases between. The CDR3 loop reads CASSPSAGGKLFF. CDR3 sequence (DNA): TGTGCCAGCAGCCCATCTGCGGGCGGAAAACTGTTTTTT. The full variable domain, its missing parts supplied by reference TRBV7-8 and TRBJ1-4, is GAGVSQSPRYKVAKRGQDVALRCDPISGHVSLFWYQQALGQGPEFLTYFQNEAQLDKSGLPSDRFFAERPEGSVSTLKIQRTQQEDSAVYLCASSPSAGGKLFFGSGTQLSVL.

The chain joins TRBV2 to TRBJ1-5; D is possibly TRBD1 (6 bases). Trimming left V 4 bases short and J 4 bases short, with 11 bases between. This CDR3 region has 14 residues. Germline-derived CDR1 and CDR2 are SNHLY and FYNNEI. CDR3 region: CASSVTGTNQPQHF. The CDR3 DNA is TGTGCCAGCAGTGTTACAGGGACAAATCAGCCCCAGCATTTT.

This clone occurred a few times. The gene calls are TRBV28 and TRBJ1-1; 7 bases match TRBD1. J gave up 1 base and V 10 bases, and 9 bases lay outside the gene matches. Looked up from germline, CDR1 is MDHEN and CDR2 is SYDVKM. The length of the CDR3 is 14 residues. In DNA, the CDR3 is TGTGCCACCCTATCCGGGACAGAGAACACTGAAGCTTTCTTT. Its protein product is CATLSGTENTEAFF.